The rows below give T cell receptor beta chains drawn from one sample of a study of blood T cell repertoires in COVID-19. The assay was immunoSEQ multiplex PCR, and TCRdb's table has in-frame clones only and misses some. The table lists roughly 220,000 clones, around 83% of them singletons. The sample taken for sequencing was PBMCs or T cells enriched from blood (not recorded which). The receptor source for this set is a woman between 40 and 55 years old with acute COVID-19. Each CDR3 is given with its conserved first and last residue. The size field is filled for only some rows; it gives once, few, many or a size class.

size: NA; V: TRBV11-2; J: TRBJ1-2; CDR3: CASSLDHGMGGYTF
size: once; V: TRBV18; J: TRBJ2-7; CDR3: CASSPGDRRLRSSYEQYF
size: NA; V: TRBV19; J: TRBJ1-1; CDR3: CASSISGLTEAFF
size: NA; V: TRBV5-1; J: TRBJ2-3; CDR3: CASSDPGTGLAGDTQYF
size: NA; V: TRBV7-2; J: TRBJ1-3; CDR3: CASSRNRGSGNTIYF
size: few; V: TRBV27; J: TRBJ1-2; CDR3: CASSLSRQPDGYTF
size: NA; V: TRBV11-3; J: TRBJ2-5; CDR3: CASSRGVRETQYF
size: NA; V: TRBV19; J: TRBJ1-2; CDR3: CASSQQDRVYYGYTF
size: NA; V: TRBV10-3; J: TRBJ1-3; CDR3: CAIRTPTGNTIYF
size: NA; V: TRBV18; J: TRBJ1-3; CDR3: CASSRDRVGNTIYF
size: NA; V: TRBV28; J: TRBJ2-5; CDR3: CASTPQGRETQYF
size: NA; V: TRBV7-2; J: TRBJ2-3; CDR3: CASSLAAGGTDTQYF
size: NA; V: TRBV27; J: TRBJ1-2; CDR3: CASRGRDSNYGYTF
size: NA; V: TRBV11-2; J: TRBJ2-2; CDR3: CASSLAGGLNTGELFF
size: once; V: TRBV5-4; J: TRBJ2-6; CDR3: CASSPKGGSGANVLTF
size: NA; V: TRBV7-3; J: TRBJ1-1; CDR3: CASSLTDRVRTEAFF
size: NA; V: TRBV2; J: TRBJ1-2; CDR3: CASSEAAGPSLRGYTF
size: NA; V: TRBV28; J: TRBJ1-6; CDR3: CASSLDSNSPLHF
size: NA; V: TRBV18; J: TRBJ2-7; CDR3: CASSPGGGGGYEQYF
size: NA; V: TRBV2; J: TRBJ2-1; CDR3: CASSLANYNEQFF
size: NA; V: TRBV30; J: TRBJ2-3; CDR3: CAWNDLEADTQYF
size: few; V: TRBV18; J: TRBJ1-2; CDR3: CASSPSGEWGYTF
size: NA; V: TRBV24-1; J: TRBJ2-2; CDR3: CATSDFIGGAGTGELFF
size: NA; V: TRBV2; J: TRBJ2-3; CDR3: CASRSADTQYF
size: NA; V: TRBV7-9; J: TRBJ1-2; CDR3: CASRQDNYGYTF
size: NA; V: TRBV9; J: TRBJ2-4; CDR3: CASSVSGRASGDIQYF
size: NA; V: TRBV29-1; J: TRBJ2-1; CDR3: CSVVGGTSYNEQFF
size: NA; V: TRBV14; J: TRBJ2-3; CDR3: CASSQGLTSTDTQYF
size: NA; V: TRBV4-1; J: TRBJ2-2; CDR3: CASSQEDSLNTGELFF
size: NA; V: TRBV2; J: TRBJ1-5; CDR3: CASSEVAGEQPQHF
size: NA; V: TRBV7-8; J: TRBJ2-4; CDR3: CASSSDSKNIQYF
size: once; V: TRBV28; J: TRBJ1-1; CDR3: CASSLRREAFF
size: NA; V: TRBV6-1; J: TRBJ1-5; CDR3: CASSEVSGTGYQPQHF
size: NA; V: TRBV19; J: TRBJ1-5; CDR3: CASIDTGGNQPQHF
size: NA; V: TRBV5-1; J: TRBJ1-5; CDR3: CASSSDGGDQPQHF
size: NA; V: TRBV15; J: TRBJ2-1; CDR3: CATSTGTGNSYNEQFF
size: NA; V: TRBV28; J: TRBJ2-3; CDR3: CASSAGTSGRGHTDTQYF
size: NA; V: TRBV5-6; J: TRBJ2-7; CDR3: CASRRGTSGSYEQYF
size: NA; V: TRBV5-1; J: TRBJ1-2; CDR3: CASSQGQGSMDGYTF
size: few; V: TRBV5-6; J: TRBJ1-2; CDR3: CASSLGGRFNYGYTF
size: NA; V: TRBV9; J: TRBJ2-1; CDR3: CASSTLTGGVEQFF